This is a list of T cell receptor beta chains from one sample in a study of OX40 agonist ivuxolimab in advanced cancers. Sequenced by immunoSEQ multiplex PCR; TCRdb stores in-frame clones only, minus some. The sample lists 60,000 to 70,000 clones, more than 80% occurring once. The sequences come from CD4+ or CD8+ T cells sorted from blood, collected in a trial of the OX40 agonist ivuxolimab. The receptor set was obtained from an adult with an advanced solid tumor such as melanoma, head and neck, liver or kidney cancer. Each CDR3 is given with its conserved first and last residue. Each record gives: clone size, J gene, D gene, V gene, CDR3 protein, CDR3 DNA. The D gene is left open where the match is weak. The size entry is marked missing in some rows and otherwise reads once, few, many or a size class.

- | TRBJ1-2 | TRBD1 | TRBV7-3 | CASSTPGQGYGYTF | TGTGCCAGCAGCACACCGGGACAGGGCTATGGCTACACCTTC
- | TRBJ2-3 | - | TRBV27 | CASSLADTQYF | TGTGCCAGCAGTTTAGCAGATACGCAGTATTTT
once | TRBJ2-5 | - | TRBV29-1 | CSGGGQAFQETQYF | TGCAGCGGGGGAGGACAGGCATTCCAAGAGACCCAGTACTTC
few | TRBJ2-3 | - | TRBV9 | CASSENIILTDTQYF | TGTGCCAGCAGCGAGAATATTATCCTCACAGATACGCAGTATTTT
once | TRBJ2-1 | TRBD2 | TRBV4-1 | CASSQVGNLLAGNNEQFF | TGCGCCAGCAGCCAAGTGGGGAATCTACTAGCGGGTAACAATGAGCAGTTCTTC
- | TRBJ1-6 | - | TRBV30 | CAWSVGGASSYNSPLHF | TGTGCCTGGAGTGTAGGGGGGGCTTCCTCCTATAATTCACCCCTCCACTTT
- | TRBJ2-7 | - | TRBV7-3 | CASSPQSGGAGRTYEQYF | TGTGCCAGCAGCCCTCAGAGTGGGGGCGCAGGGCGGACCTACGAGCAGTACTTC
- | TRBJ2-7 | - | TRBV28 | CASSTPPYEQYF | TGTGCCAGCAGCACCCCCCCCTACGAGCAGTACTTC
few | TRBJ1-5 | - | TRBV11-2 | CASSAKAGEQPQHF | TGTGCCAGCAGCGCAAAGGCAGGGGAACAGCCCCAGCATTTT
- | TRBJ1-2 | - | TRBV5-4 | CASSPATENYGYTF | TGTGCCAGCAGCCCCGCGACGGAGAACTATGGCTACACCTTC
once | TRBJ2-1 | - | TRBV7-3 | CASSLTRTNEQFF | TGTGCCAGCAGCTTAACTAGAACCAATGAGCAGTTCTTC
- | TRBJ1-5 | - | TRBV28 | CASRPRGNNQPQHF | TGTGCCAGCAGGCCAAGGGGCAACAATCAGCCCCAGCATTTT
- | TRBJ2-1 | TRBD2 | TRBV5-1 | CASSSSSGRAYNEQFF | TGCGCCAGCAGCTCCTCTAGCGGGAGGGCCTACAATGAGCAGTTCTTC
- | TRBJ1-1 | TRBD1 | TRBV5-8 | CASSGGTVANTEAFF | TGTGCCAGCAGCGGGGGGACAGTTGCAAACACTGAAGCTTTCTTT
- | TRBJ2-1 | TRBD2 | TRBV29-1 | CSVVPTSGSDEQFF | TGCAGCGTTGTCCCGACTAGCGGGAGTGATGAGCAGTTCTTC
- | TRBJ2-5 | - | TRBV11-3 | CASSFAETQYF | TGTGCCAGCAGCTTCGCAGAGACCCAGTACTTC
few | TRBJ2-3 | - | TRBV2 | CASSGGARLTDTQYF | TGTGCCAGCAGTGGCGGGGCACGCCTCACAGATACGCAGTATTTT